A single sample gave rise to the 27 T cell receptor beta chains below, sequenced in a study of T cell changes during pregnancy in multiple sclerosis. Method: immunoSEQ multiplex PCR; TCRdb's copy keeps in-frame clones and lacks some. The sample records 39,000 or so clones, 80% to 95% being singletons. Material: CD4+ T cells from peripheral blood mononuclear cells, obtained after pregnancy. These receptors were collected from a female donor in good health, enrolled as a control in a pregnancy study.

The chain combines TRBV5-1 with TRBJ2-2; 7 bases agree with TRBD1. Germline CDR1 is SGHRS and CDR2 is YFSETQ. J lost 4 bases, V lost 4 bases, and 7 bases had no gene match. This CDR3 contains 15 residues. In nucleotides, the CDR3 is TGCGCCAGCAGCCTCGACAGGGCCGGCACCGGGGAGCTGTTTTTT. It is translated as CASSLDRAGTGELFF.

CDR3 coding DNA: TGTGCCAGCAGCCGAGGGCGGGGGGGCATCGATGAGCAGTTCTTC. This encodes CASSRGRGGIDEQFF. This chain uses TRBV9 with TRBJ2-1, with 9 bases fitting TRBD2. CDR3 length: 15 residues. CDR1 and CDR2 from the germline V gene are SGDLS and YYNGEE. V shed 4 bases, J shed 8 bases, and the junction held 10 bases outside the gene matches.

The chain recombines TRBV7-2 with TRBJ2-3; D remains unclear. The germline V gene has CDR1 SGHTA and CDR2 FQGNSA. The CDR3 contains 15 residues. Trimming removed 5 bases from V and 6 bases from J, with 18 bases in between. The CDR3 spells CASSHQSTYPDTQYF. The CDR3 bases are TGTGCCAGCAGCCACCAATCAACCTACCCCGATACGCAGTATTTT. The full variable domain, with the rest looked up from reference TRBV7-2 and TRBJ2-3, is GAGVSQSPSNKVTEKGKDVELRCDPISGHTALYWYRQSLGQGLEFLIYFQGNSAPDKSGLPSDRFSAERTGGSVSTLTIQRTQQEDSAVYLCASSHQSTYPDTQYFGPGTRLTVL.

The V call is TRBV30, the J call TRBJ2-3, with D perhaps matching TRBD1 (6 bases). The CDR3 spans 14 residues. V gave up 2 bases and J gave up 1 base, with 10 bases separating them. Germline loops: CDR1 GTSNPN, CDR2 SVGIG (reference sequence). The CDR3, as DNA: TGTGCCTGGAGTCATCCAGGGGGCACAGATACGCAGTATTTT. It is translated as CAWSHPGGTDTQYF.

The chain joins TRBV11-2 to TRBJ2-2, with 12 bases lining up with TRBD2. With 1 base clipped from V and 7 bases from J, the junction kept 4 bases outside the gene matches. CDR3 length: 16 residues. Germline V lookup: CDR1 SGHAT, CDR2 FQNNGV. The CDR3: CASSLVLAGGVGELFF. The CDR3, as DNA: TGTGCCAGCAGCTTAGTTCTAGCGGGGGGGGTCGGGGAGCTGTTTTTT.

This chain connects TRBV5-1 to TRBJ2-5; 11 positions agree with TRBD1. The germline CDR1 and CDR2 sequences are SGHRS and YFSETQ. The J segment lost 5 bases and the V segment lost 4 bases, leaving 7 bases of the junction unmatched. CDR3 length: 15 residues. In DNA form, the CDR3 reads TGCGCCAGCAGCGGGGGACAGGGGGTAGGTGAGACCCAGTACTTC. It specifies CASSGGQGVGETQYF. The full variable domain, rest sourced from reference TRBV5-1 and TRBJ2-5, is KAGVTQTPRYLIKTRGQQVTLSCSPISGHRSVSWYQQTPGQGLQFLFEYFSETQRNKGNFPGRFSGRQFSNSRSEMNVSTLELGDSALYLCASSGGQGVGETQYFGPGTRLLVL.

The chain has TRBV11-3 and TRBJ2-1; 7 nucleotides match TRBD2. The germline V gene encodes CDR1 SGHNT and CDR2 YENEEA. The J segment lost 6 bases and the V segment lost 4 bases, leaving 3 bases of the junction unmatched. CDR3 size: 13 residues. The CDR3 sequence is CASSSSSGNEQFF. CDR3 nucleotides: TGTGCCAGCAGCTCCTCTAGCGGCAATGAGCAGTTCTTC.

A remark on this clone: The same CDR3 arises from other DNA sequences in this sample as well. The chain recombines TRBV19 with TRBJ2-7, with TRBD1 identical over 11 bases. The V gene end was trimmed by 6 bases and the J gene end by 2 bases; junction bases not matched to a gene: 3. Per germline, CDR1 LNHDA and CDR2 SQIVND (reference sequence). The length of the CDR3 is 14 residues. The DNA of the CDR3 is TGTGCCAGTAGGCGGGACAGGGGGACCTACGAGCAGTACTTC. This encodes CASRRDRGTYEQYF.

The CDR3 is CASSPSALAEETQYF. DNA for the CDR3: TGTGCCAGCTCACCCTCCGCCCTAGCGGAAGAGACCCAGTACTTC. The gene calls are TRBV18 and TRBJ2-5; TRBD2 matches 7 bases. V shed 3 bases and J 3 bases; nucleotides not matched to a gene: 7. Germline V gene lookup returns CDR1 KGHSH and CDR2 LQKENI. The length of the CDR3 is 15 residues. Complete variable domain (other parts from reference TRBV18 and TRBJ2-5): NAGVMQNPRHLVRRRGQEARLRCSPMKGHSHVYWYRQLPEEGLKFMVYLQKENIIDESGMPKERFSAEFPKEGPSILRIQQVVRGDSAAYFCASSPSALAEETQYFGPGTRLLVL.

J is TRBJ1-2 and V is TRBV5-6; D is perhaps TRBD1 (5 bases). The CDR3 covers 15 residues. V was trimmed by 0 bases and J by 4 bases, leaving 13 bases between them. CDR1 is SGHDT, CDR2 YYEEEE, per germline. As DNA, the CDR3 is TGTGCCAGCAGCTTGGGACGGGGGTCGGTCTATGGCTACACCTTC. This gives the protein CASSLGRGSVYGYTF.

The sample holds one count of this clone. The chain combines TRBV7-7 with TRBJ2-3; 13 nucleotides line up with TRBD2. Germline lookup yields CDR1 SSHAT and CDR2 FNYEAQ (reference sequence). V shed 4 bases and J 6 bases; nucleotides not matched to a gene: 4. The CDR3 loop spans 15 amino acids. DNA of the CDR3: TGTGCCAGCAGCTCGGGGACTAGCGGGATTGATACGCAGTATTTT. Translated, it gives CASSSGTSGIDTQYF.

The gene calls are TRBV9 and TRBJ2-3; 13 bases agree with TRBD2. The CDR3 consists of 15 residues. V was pared by 4 bases and J by 3 bases, with 2 bases of the junction left unmatched. Germline values: CDR1 SGDLS, CDR2 YYNGEE. The CDR3 is CASSRLAGGTDTQYF. The CDR3 nucleotides are TGTGCCAGCAGCCGACTAGCGGGAGGAACAGATACGCAGTATTTT.

This rearrangement joins TRBV4-3 to TRBJ2-3; TRBD1 might be the D (5 bases). This CDR3 is 15 amino acids long. Germline CDR1 LGHNA, CDR2 YSLEER. Trimming pared 0 bases from V and 4 bases from J, leaving 11 bases between. CDR3 sequence: CASSQDAGFADTQYF. Here the CDR3 DNA reads TGCGCCAGCAGCCAAGATGCAGGGTTCGCAGATACGCAGTATTTT.

The CDR3 spells CASSVIGAHEQYF. In nucleotides, the CDR3 is TGTGCCAGCTCAGTTATAGGGGCCCACGAGCAGTACTTC. The rearrangement uses TRBV18 and TRBJ2-7; TRBD1 is a possible D gene (5 bases). V dropped 5 bases and J dropped 5 bases, with 13 bases sitting between them. There are 13 residues in the CDR3. Per the germline V gene, CDR1 is KGHSH and CDR2 is LQKENI.

This chain uses TRBV18 with TRBJ1-1; maybe TRBD1 (6 bases). The CDR3 runs to 15 residues. Trimming shortened V by 4 bases and J by 2 bases, and 14 bases separated the two germline ends. Germline V gene sequence: CDR1 KGHSH, CDR2 LQKENI. This CDR3 is CASSHSDRLNTEAFF. In DNA, the CDR3 is TGTGCCAGCTCACACTCGGACAGATTAAACACTGAAGCTTTCTTT.

The rearrangement joins TRBV19 to TRBJ1-1, with a possible D match to TRBD1 (6 bases). The V end was cut by 3 bases, the J end by 2 bases, with 19 bases between. The CDR3 is 17 amino acids. Germline values: CDR1 LNHDA, CDR2 SQIVND (reference sequence). CDR3 protein: CASSIQDGQSINTEAFF. DNA of the CDR3: TGTGCCAGTAGTATTCAGGACGGACAGTCGATTAACACTGAAGCTTTCTTT.

The rearrangement uses TRBV11-2 and TRBJ1-5; TRBD1 matches at 10 bases. Trimming cost V 1 base and J 4 bases; bases outside gene matches: 1. Germline CDR1 and CDR2: SGHAT and FQNNGV. This CDR3 has 15 amino acids. The CDR3: CASSLGTGGNQPQHF. The CDR3 DNA reads as TGTGCCAGCAGCTTAGGGACAGGGGGTAATCAGCCCCAGCATTTT.

The V call is TRBV5-1, the J call TRBJ1-4; perhaps TRBD1 as D (6 bases). The CDR3 totals 15 residues. V was cut by 4 bases and J by 7 bases, with 17 bases left in between. Germline CDR1 SGHRS, CDR2 YFSETQ. CDR3 protein: CASSGGSGGVEKLFF. CDR3 DNA: TGCGCCAGCAGCGGGGGCTCGGGGGGGGTTGAAAAACTGTTTTTT.

The chain has TRBV6-6 and TRBJ1-1, with 9 positions matching TRBD1. CDR3 size: 13 residues. J gave up 10 bases and V 5 bases, and 8 bases lay outside the gene matches. Germline V lookup: CDR1 MNHNY, CDR2 SVGAGI (reference sequence). This chain's CDR3 is CASSQVGQGRAFF. The CDR3 DNA sequence: TGTGCCAGCAGTCAAGTGGGACAGGGTCGAGCTTTCTTT.

The V and J genes are TRBV18 and TRBJ2-1; TRBD1 matches at 11 bases. The CDR3 covers 16 residues. Trimming removed 0 bases from V and 4 bases from J; junction bases left unmatched: 2. Germline V gene sequence: CDR1 KGHSH, CDR2 LQKENI. The CDR3 here is CASSPPGQGGYNEQFF. The CDR3 region has the DNA TGTGCCAGCTCACCACCGGGACAGGGGGGATACAATGAGCAGTTCTTC.

The V and J genes are TRBV6-5 and TRBJ1-3; D remains unclear. The V and J ends lost 2 bases and 2 bases respectively, with 13 bases between them. The CDR3 consists of 16 residues. Germline CDR1 is MNHEY and CDR2 is SVGAGI. Here the CDR3 DNA reads TGTGCCAGCAGTTACGGGCAGGCGGGAGCTGGAAACACCATATATTTT. Translated: CASSYGQAGAGNTIYF.

This clone turned up a few times. The chain uses TRBV2 and TRBJ1-5; no definite D call. This CDR3 contains 13 residues. V was trimmed by 5 bases and J by 5 bases, leaving 10 bases between them. From germline, CDR1 is SNHLY and CDR2 FYNNEI. The CDR3 bases are TGTGCCAGCAGTTTCCGAGGCCATCAGCCCCAGCATTTT. Amino acid sequence: CASSFRGHQPQHF.

The chain is built from TRBV4-1 and TRBJ1-1; 8 nucleotides agree with TRBD1. The germline gives CDR1 MGHRA, CDR2 YSYEKL. The CDR3 sequence is 15 residues long. V lost 1 base and J lost 3; bases outside the gene matches: 4. The CDR3 DNA sequence: TGCGCCAGCAGCCAAGGACAGGGGTGGGACACTGAAGCTTTCTTT. It is translated as CASSQGQGWDTEAFF.

The chain joins TRBV18 to TRBJ1-2; no clear D. Trimming took 2 bases from V and 8 from J, leaving 12 bases between them. CDR1 is KGHSH, CDR2 LQKENI, per germline. The CDR3 has 13 amino acids. The CDR3 sequence is CASSPIPGTGYTF. In DNA form, the CDR3 reads TGTGCCAGCTCACCAATTCCGGGAACCGGCTACACCTTC.

The CDR3, as DNA: TGTGCCAGCAGTGAAACGCGACAGGGGGCTGGGGCCGGGGAGCTGTTTTTT. As protein: CASSETRQGAGAGELFF. V and J are TRBV2 and TRBJ2-2; TRBD1 matches at 10 bases. CDR1 SNHLY and CDR2 FYNNEI come from the germline V gene. The V segment lost 2 bases and the J segment 6 bases; nucleotides outside the gene matches: 9. The CDR3 sequence is 17 residues long.

The chain uses TRBV19 and TRBJ1-3; D remains unclear. CDR1 LNHDA and CDR2 SQIVND come from the germline V gene (reference sequence). V was pared by 6 bases and J by 2 bases, with 14 bases between. The CDR3 contains 15 residues. This CDR3 reads CASSTSLRAGNTIYF. CDR3 nucleotides: TGTGCCAGTAGCACCTCCCTCCGAGCTGGAAACACCATATATTTT.

This sequence joins TRBV7-2 and TRBJ1-1, with D uncertain. The V gene lost 3 bases and the J gene lost 3 bases, with 11 bases spanning the gap. CDR1 SGHTA and CDR2 FQGNSA come from the germline V gene. The CDR3 is 14 residues long. CDR3 in amino acids: CASSFAARDTEAFF. The CDR3 DNA reads as TGTGCCAGCAGCTTCGCAGCGAGGGACACTGAAGCTTTCTTT.